A selection of T cell receptor beta chains follows, all from one sample in a study of T cell responses to AZD1222 COVID-19 vaccine. Here immunoSEQ multiplex PCR was the method, and the copy in TCRdb shows in-frame clones only, minus some. The sample shows about 72,000 clones, around 86% of them seen only once. The material was peripheral blood, obtained on day 0 of AZD1222 vaccination. The receptor source for this set is an adult in good health. CDR3s include the opening cysteine and the closing phenylalanine or tryptophan. D genes are given only for firm matches. A clone size is listed for some rows: how often the clone was seen (once, few, many), or a class if it is expanded.

>NA|TRBJ2-3|TRBV10-3|NA
TGTGCCATCAGTGACAGGGGTAGAGCACAAGATACGCAGTATTTT
CAISDRGRAQDTQYF
>NA|TRBJ1-2|TRBV19|NA
TGTGCCAGTAGTGTAGGGGACCTCTATGGCTACACCTTC
CASSVGDLYGYTF
>TRBD1|TRBJ1-2|TRBV5-4|NA
TGTGCCAGCAGCCAGGGACAGACGTCTAACTATGGCTACACCTTC
CASSQGQTSNYGYTF
>NA|TRBJ1-1|TRBV7-2|NA
TGTGCCAGCAGCCTACGGTCGGGACAGAACACTGAAGCTTTCTTT
CASSLRSGQNTEAFF
>NA|TRBJ1-1|TRBV7-2|NA
TGTGCCAGCAGGCGTGGACAGCCCCAGAACACTGAAGCTTTCTTT
CASRRGQPQNTEAFF
>NA|TRBJ2-2|TRBV4-2|NA
TGTGCCAGCAGCCAAGTCCCCACCGGGGAGCTGTTTTTT
CASSQVPTGELFF
>NA|TRBJ2-7|TRBV6-1|NA
TGTGCCAGCAGTGAAGCGACAGCAGCCTACGAGCAGTACTTC
CASSEATAAYEQYF
>TRBD1|TRBJ1-1|TRBV2|NA
TGTGCCAGCAGTGTGACAGGGGCCAACACTGAAGCTTTCTTT
CASSVTGANTEAFF
>TRBD1|TRBJ2-5|TRBV6-5|NA
TGTGCCACCACAGGGGGGCAAGAGACCCAGTACTTC
CATTGGQETQYF
>NA|TRBJ2-7|TRBV2|NA
TGTGCCAGCAGTGCGGCTTACGAGCAGTACTTC
CASSAAYEQYF
>NA|TRBJ1-6|TRBV4-1|NA
TGCGCCAGCAGCCCGAGCGGGCCCTCCTATAATTCACCCCTCCACTTT
CASSPSGPSYNSPLHF
>NA|TRBJ1-5|TRBV7-6|NA
TGTGCCAGCAGCTCCCGGGGCAGGGGTGCGGACAATCAGCCCCAGCATTTT
CASSSRGRGADNQPQHF
>NA|TRBJ1-6|TRBV11-2|NA
TGTGCCAGCAGCTTAAGAAGGTCGGACCCTAGCTCCTATAATTCACCCCTCCACTTT
CASSLRRSDPSSYNSPLHF
>NA|TRBJ1-6|TRBV10-3|NA
TGTGCCATCAGTCCCCAGAGGGTACCTTCACCCCTCCACTTT
CAISPQRVPSPLHF
>NA|TRBJ2-7|TRBV11-1|NA
TGTGCCAGCAGCTTAGCGAGTTCGTTGGGGCAGTACTTC
CASSLASSLGQYF
>NA|TRBJ1-5|TRBV4-3|NA
TGCGCCAGCAGCCAAGGTCAATTAGGTCAGCCCCAGCATTTT
CASSQGQLGQPQHF
>TRBD1|TRBJ2-7|TRBV28|NA
TGTGCCAGCAGACCACAGGGGACCTACGAGCAGTACTTC
CASRPQGTYEQYF
>NA|TRBJ1-1|TRBV7-3|once
TGTGCCAGCAGCTATTATTCGGGCACTGAAGCTTTCTTT
CASSYYSGTEAFF
>NA|TRBJ1-1|TRBV27|NA
TGTGCCAGCAGTCTCGGGGGATTGAACACTGAAGCTTTCTTT
CASSLGGLNTEAFF
>NA|TRBJ2-5|TRBV7-2|NA
TGTGCCAGCAGCCCCTACCGGGGCCAAGAGACCCAGTACTTC
CASSPYRGQETQYF
>NA|TRBJ1-1|TRBV28|NA
TGTGCCAGCAGTCCCCGAGGCGGGGGGAGGACTGAAGCTTTCTTT
CASSPRGGGRTEAFF
>NA|TRBJ1-1|TRBV28|few
TGTGCCAGCAGGCACGGGACAAACACTGAAGCTTTCTTT
CASRHGTNTEAFF
>NA|TRBJ1-1|TRBV19|once
TGTGCCAGTAGTTTGGGAGGTCTGAACACTGAAGCTTTCTTT
CASSLGGLNTEAFF
>TRBD1|TRBJ1-2|TRBV6-6|NA
TGTGCCAGCAGTCAATTAGACAGGGTTTATGGCTACACCTTC
CASSQLDRVYGYTF
>NA|TRBJ1-2|TRBV9|NA
TGTGCCAGCAGTTTGGACGGGTTCTATGGCTACACCTTC
CASSLDGFYGYTF
>NA|TRBJ1-2|TRBV19|NA
TGTGCCAGTAGTTTCGGACACGGGGCTAACTATGGCTACACCTTC
CASSFGHGANYGYTF
>NA|TRBJ2-1|TRBV9|NA
TGTGCCAGCAGCCCGTCCGGGACCGCCTCCGAGCAGTTCTTC
CASSPSGTASEQFF
>NA|TRBJ1-2|TRBV19|NA
TGTGCCAGTAGTATTTTTGGGGCAGGCTCAGGTGGCTACACCTTC
CASSIFGAGSGGYTF
>NA|TRBJ1-4|TRBV28|NA
TGTGCCAGCGCCGGGGGCGGACGCGATGAAAAACTGTTTTTT
CASAGGGRDEKLFF
>TRBD1|TRBJ2-1|TRBV14|few
TGTGCCAGCAGTACCAACATCAGGACAGGACAGTTCTTC
CASSTNIRTGQFF
>TRBD1|TRBJ1-6|TRBV5-1|NA
TGCGCCAGCAGCCCGGAGGTGGGGACAGATAATTCACCCCTCCACTTT
CASSPEVGTDNSPLHF
>NA|TRBJ2-6|TRBV7-9|NA
TGTGCCAGCAGCTTAGTGCCATCTGGGGCCAACGTCCTGACTTTC
CASSLVPSGANVLTF
>TRBD1|TRBJ2-7|TRBV6-5|NA
TGTGCCAGCAGCAGACAGGGCTACGAGCAGTACTTC
CASSRQGYEQYF
>TRBD1|TRBJ1-6|TRBV4-3|NA
TGCGCCAGCAGCCGGGGGACGGGACAGCCTGGTTGGGCCCTCCACTTT
CASSRGTGQPGWALHF
>NA|TRBJ2-7|TRBV6-5|NA
TGTGCCAGCAGTTACGGCGGGGTATACGAGCAGTACTTC
CASSYGGVYEQYF
>TRBD1|TRBJ2-7|TRBV11-2|NA
TGTGCCAGCAGCCCTATAAAACACGGGACAGTCTACGAGCAGTACTTC
CASSPIKHGTVYEQYF
>TRBD1|TRBJ1-1|TRBV6-5|NA
TGTGCCAGCAGGGGACAGCGCGGCGCTTTCTTT
CASRGQRGAFF